This T cell receptor beta chain originates from a study of beta chain features in type 1 diabetes. Study conclusions and caveats: A greater similarity of naive, central memory and Treg TCRB repertoires was seen among patients than among healthy donors. When Type 1 diabetes patients were examined, their TCRB CDR3s proved moderately but significantly shorter in all four CD4+ subsets.

On this clone itself: Its specificity is unknown.

V lost 3 bases and J 7 bases, leaving 15 bases between the germline ends. CDR3 size: 15 residues. Germline V CDR1 and CDR2: SGHTA, FQGNSA. Markers CD45RO/CCR7/CD25/CD127/CD95/CD27 served to sort CD4+ naive, central memory, regulatory and stem cell-like memory cells. Every isolated RNA sample was fully reverse transcribed, so sequencing captured expressed TCRB transcripts. Sequencing was performed with immunoSEQ multiplex PCR; in TCRdb, only in-frame clones are kept and a portion is missing. This table holds around 650,000 clones, around an eighth found once. This chain uses TRBV7-2 with TRBJ1-4; no definite D call. This sequence originates from a man aged 25-45 years with type 1 diabetes. Sequencing was carried out using naive CD4+ T cells from blood. The CDR3 loop is CASSFQARQGEKLFF. DNA of the CDR3: TGTGCCAGCAGCTTTCAGGCGCGGCAAGGTGAAAAACTGTTTTTT. The variable domain in full, with the rest retrieved from reference TRBV7-2 and TRBJ1-4, is GAGVSQSPSNKVTEKGKDVELRCDPISGHTALYWYRQSLGQGLEFLIYFQGNSAPDKSGLPSDRFSAERTGGSVSTLTIQRTQQEDSAVYLCASSFQARQGEKLFFGSGTQLSVL.